A single sample gave rise to the 8 T cell receptor beta chains below, sequenced in a study of shared clonotypes between healthy human individuals (TCRdb year 2020). Library preparation was by the immunoSEQ multiplex PCR assay. Here the immuneACCESS table is served through TCRdb, limited to in-frame sequences with V and J called. Missing clones are a known gap in these copies; in checked studies unresolved V genes cover under half, and the rest lacks a known reason. For this sample there are 650,000 to 800,000 clones; just under 75% appear just once. The ten largest make up around 1.7% of the sample. The sequenced sample was memory CD4+ T cells sorted from blood. The intended sense of this specimen's cell subset or site label: CD45RA-negative fraction. These receptor sequences come from a woman aged 25 to 39 in good health.

Only a few counts were recorded for this clone. Compared with germline, one end of the junction differs, possibly owing to a read error. The rearrangement joins TRBV6-1 to TRBJ2-7; 9 bases are shared with TRBD1. Per the germline V gene, CDR1 is MNHNS and CDR2 is SASEGT. This CDR3 contains 15 residues. CDR3 protein: CASSEAGTGTRGLNF. The CDR3 DNA follows: TGTGCCAGCAGTGAAGCGGGGACAGGGACAAGGGGACTCAACTTC.

The rearrangement joins TRBV7-9 to TRBJ1-3; no clear D. The germline V and J ends were trimmed by 4 bases and 0 bases, with 10 bases remaining between them. Germline values: CDR1 SEHNR, CDR2 FQNEAQ (reference sequence). The CDR3 has 15 residues. The CDR3 is CASSSGLNSGNTIYF. The CDR3 DNA reads TGTGCCAGCAGCTCCGGACTCAACTCTGGAAACACCATATATTTT.

This clone was observed a handful of times. The chain has TRBV27 and TRBJ2-7; D perhaps matches TRBD2 (5 bases). The CDR3 extends over 13 amino acids. Germline V CDR1 and CDR2: MNHEY, SMNVEV (reference sequence). V dropped 3 bases and J dropped 2 bases, with 8 bases sitting between them. In DNA, the CDR3 is TGTGCCAGCAGTTTTAACGGGGCCTACGAGCAGTACTTC. As protein: CASSFNGAYEQYF.

This rearrangement joins TRBV6-5 to TRBJ2-7; D uncertain. Trimming stripped 0 bases from V and 2 bases from J, with 11 bases between. The CDR3 consists of 15 residues. In germline, CDR1 is MNHEY, CDR2 SVGAGI. In DNA, the CDR3 is TGTGCCAGCAGTTACTCTTTAGACAAAACCTACGAGCAGTACTTC. Protein: CASSYSLDKTYEQYF.

This chain uses TRBV6-1 with TRBJ2-2; no reliable D call. The germline CDR1 and CDR2 sequences are MNHNS and SASEGT. V lost 7 bases and J 0 bases, leaving 9 bases between the germline ends. CDR3 length equals 14 residues. The CDR3 loop is CASNRPPNTGELFF. The CDR3 DNA sequence: TGTGCCAGCAATAGGCCACCGAACACCGGGGAGCTGTTTTTT.

The sample holds a few counts of this clone. The chain joins TRBV7-8 to TRBJ2-1; TRBD2 matches 7 bases. V lost 5 bases, J lost 7 bases, and 14 bases stayed unmatched. There are 16 residues in the CDR3. Germline loops: CDR1 SGHVS, CDR2 FQNEAQ. The CDR3 here is CASSRAGLTGLNEQFF. The CDR3 nucleotides are TGTGCCAGCAGCCGGGCGGGGCTGACGGGACTAAATGAGCAGTTCTTC.

The V and J genes are TRBV6-1 and TRBJ2-3; 8 bases line up with TRBD2. This CDR3 has 14 amino acids. The V segment lost 7 bases and the J segment 2 bases; nucleotides outside the gene matches: 5. The V gene's germline CDR1 is MNHNS and CDR2 SASEGT. As DNA, the CDR3 is TGTGCCAGCATACTTAGCGGGATCACAGATACGCAGTATTTT. It specifies CASILSGITDTQYF.

V usage is TRBV6-6 and J usage is TRBJ2-2; 7 bases align to TRBD1. V gave up 2 bases and J gave up 6 bases; unmatched junction bases: 3. Per germline, CDR1 MNHNY and CDR2 SVGAGI (reference sequence). The CDR3 totals 14 residues. The CDR3 sequence is CASSYTQGPGELFF. The CDR3 nucleotides are TGTGCCAGCAGTTACACACAGGGGCCCGGGGAGCTGTTTTTT.